This T cell receptor beta chain was sequenced during a study of cytomegalovirus exposure and HLA in healthy donors. Looking at the study overall: Among the roughly 400 genotyped donors, over 70% were placed in the Caucasian-associated ancestry cluster.

Deletions cut 0 bases from V and 4 bases from J, with 11 bases between. Germline assignment: CDR1 SGHRS and CDR2 YFSETQ. The CDR3 is 15 residues long. PCR was performed using 60 Vbeta and 13 Jbeta primers. Clones were read by immunoSEQ multiplex PCR, and TCRdb kept only the in-frame ones, dropping some. The sample includes some 130,000 clones, over 75% of them seen just once. Turning to this clone: Antigen unknown.

General study points: Follow-up analysis later connected one missense variant in DCLRE1C with trimming of TCR beta V- and J-genes. Accurate predictions that matched the HLA-A and HLA-B alleles of most subjects were reportedly made from TCR beta sequences. There were a few CMV-associated chains whose specificity for CMV antigens was confirmed in vitro.

V gene TRBV5-1 combines with J gene TRBJ1-3, with D perhaps matching TRBD1 (6 bases). The specimen was PBMCs. The receptor comes from a man between 25 and 39 years old in good health. Written as DNA, the CDR3 is TGCGCCAGCAGCTTGGAGGGGGTGCCGGGAAACACCATATATTTT. Protein product: CASSLEGVPGNTIYF.